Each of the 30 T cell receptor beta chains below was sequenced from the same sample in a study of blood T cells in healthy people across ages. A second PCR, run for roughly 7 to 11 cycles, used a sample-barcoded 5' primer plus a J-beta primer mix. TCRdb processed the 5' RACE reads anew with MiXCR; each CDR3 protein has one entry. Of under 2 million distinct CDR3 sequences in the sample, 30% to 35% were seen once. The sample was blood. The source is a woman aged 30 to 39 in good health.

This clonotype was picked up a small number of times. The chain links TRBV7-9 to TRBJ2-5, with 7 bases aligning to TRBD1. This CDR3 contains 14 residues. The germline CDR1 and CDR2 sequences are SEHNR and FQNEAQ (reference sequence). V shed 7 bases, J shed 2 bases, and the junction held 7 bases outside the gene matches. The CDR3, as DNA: TGTGCCAGCATCAAAGGGGGCCTACAAGAGACCCAGTACTTC. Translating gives CASIKGGLQETQYF.

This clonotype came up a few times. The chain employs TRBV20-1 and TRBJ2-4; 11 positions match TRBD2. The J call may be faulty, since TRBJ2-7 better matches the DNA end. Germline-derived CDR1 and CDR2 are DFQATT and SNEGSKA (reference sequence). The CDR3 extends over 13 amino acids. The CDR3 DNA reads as TGCAGTGCTTCTAGCGGGGGGAACGACGAGCAGTACTTC. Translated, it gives CSASSGGNDEQYF.

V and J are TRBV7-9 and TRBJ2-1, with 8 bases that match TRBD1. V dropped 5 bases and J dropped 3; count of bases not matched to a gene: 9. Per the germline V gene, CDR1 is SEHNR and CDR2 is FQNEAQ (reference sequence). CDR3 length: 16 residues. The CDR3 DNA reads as TGTGCCAGCAGCGTAAGACAGGGGACATACTACAATGAGCAGTTCTTC. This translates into CASSVRQGTYYNEQFF.

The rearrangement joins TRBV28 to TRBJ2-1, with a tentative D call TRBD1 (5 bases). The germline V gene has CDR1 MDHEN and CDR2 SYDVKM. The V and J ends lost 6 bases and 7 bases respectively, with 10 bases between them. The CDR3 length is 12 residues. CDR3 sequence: CASRGVRNEQFF. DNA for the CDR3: TGTGCCAGCAGAGGGGTTAGGAATGAGCAGTTCTTC.

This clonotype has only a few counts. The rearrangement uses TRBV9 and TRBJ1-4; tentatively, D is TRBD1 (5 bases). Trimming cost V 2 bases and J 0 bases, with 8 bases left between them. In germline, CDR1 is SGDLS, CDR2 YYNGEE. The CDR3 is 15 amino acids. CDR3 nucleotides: TGTGCCAGCAGCGTGGCGGGGGCAACTAATGAAAAACTGTTTTTT. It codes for CASSVAGATNEKLFF.

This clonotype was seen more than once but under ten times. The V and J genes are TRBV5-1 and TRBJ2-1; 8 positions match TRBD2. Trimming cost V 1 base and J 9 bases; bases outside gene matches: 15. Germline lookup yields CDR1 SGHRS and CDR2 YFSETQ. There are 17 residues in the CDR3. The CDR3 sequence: CASSLNVRAGGVSEQFF. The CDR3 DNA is TGCGCCAGCAGCTTGAATGTTCGGGCGGGGGGTGTCTCTGAGCAGTTCTTC.

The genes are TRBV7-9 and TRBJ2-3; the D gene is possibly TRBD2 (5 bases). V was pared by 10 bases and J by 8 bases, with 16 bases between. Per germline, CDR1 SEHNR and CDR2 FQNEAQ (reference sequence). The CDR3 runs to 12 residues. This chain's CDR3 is CATLRTGFTQYF. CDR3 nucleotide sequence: TGTGCCACCCTGCGGACTGGCTTTACGCAGTATTTT.

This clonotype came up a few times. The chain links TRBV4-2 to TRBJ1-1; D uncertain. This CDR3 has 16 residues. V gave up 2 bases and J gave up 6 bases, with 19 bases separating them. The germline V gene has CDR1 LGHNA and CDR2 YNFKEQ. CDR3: CASSQSSAQPGAEAFF. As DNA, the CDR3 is TGTGCCAGCAGCCAAAGTTCGGCCCAGCCGGGCGCTGAAGCTTTCTTT.

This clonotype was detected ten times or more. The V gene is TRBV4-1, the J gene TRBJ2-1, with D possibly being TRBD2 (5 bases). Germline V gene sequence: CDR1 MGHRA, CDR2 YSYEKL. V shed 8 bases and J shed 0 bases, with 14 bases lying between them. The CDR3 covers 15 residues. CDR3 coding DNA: TGCGCCAGCGCCTTAAGAGGGCCCTCCTACAATGAGCAGTTCTTC. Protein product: CASALRGPSYNEQFF.

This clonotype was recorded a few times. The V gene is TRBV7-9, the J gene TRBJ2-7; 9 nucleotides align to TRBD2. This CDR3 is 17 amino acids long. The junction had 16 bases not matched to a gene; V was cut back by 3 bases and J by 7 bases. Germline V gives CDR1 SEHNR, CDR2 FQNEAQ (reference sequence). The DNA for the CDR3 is TGTGCCAGCAGCTTCGCATCCCCAGGGACTAGCTTTCGGGAGCAGTACTTC. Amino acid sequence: CASSFASPGTSFREQYF.

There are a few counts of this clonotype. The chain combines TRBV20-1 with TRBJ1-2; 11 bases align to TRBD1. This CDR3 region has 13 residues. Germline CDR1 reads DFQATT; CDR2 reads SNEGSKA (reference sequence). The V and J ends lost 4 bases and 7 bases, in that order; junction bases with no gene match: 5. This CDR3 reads CSATGQGAGGYTF. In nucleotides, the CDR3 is TGCAGTGCTACAGGACAGGGGGCTGGTGGCTACACCTTC.

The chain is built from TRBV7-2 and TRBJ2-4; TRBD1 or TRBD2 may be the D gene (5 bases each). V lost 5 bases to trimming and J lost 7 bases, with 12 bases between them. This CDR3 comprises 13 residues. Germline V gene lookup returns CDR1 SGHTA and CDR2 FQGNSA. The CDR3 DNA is TGTGCCAGCAGCCCGGGACCCCCGAACATTCAGTACTTC. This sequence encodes CASSPGPPNIQYF. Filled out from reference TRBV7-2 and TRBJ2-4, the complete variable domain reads GAGVSQSPSNKVTEKGKDVELRCDPISGHTALYWYRQSLGQGLEFLIYFQGNSAPDKSGLPSDRFSAERTGGSVSTLTIQRTQQEDSAVYLCASSPGPPNIQYFGAGTRLSVL.

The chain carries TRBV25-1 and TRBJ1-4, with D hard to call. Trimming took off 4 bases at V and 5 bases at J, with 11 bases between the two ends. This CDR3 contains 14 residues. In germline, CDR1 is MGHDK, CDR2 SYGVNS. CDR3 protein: CASSAAGRNEKLFF. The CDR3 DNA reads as TGTGCCAGCAGTGCAGCGGGCCGAAATGAAAAACTGTTTTTT.

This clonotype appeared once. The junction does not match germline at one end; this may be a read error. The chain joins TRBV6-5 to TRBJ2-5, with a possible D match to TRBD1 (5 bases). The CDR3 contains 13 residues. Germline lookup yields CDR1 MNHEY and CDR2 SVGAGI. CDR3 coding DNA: TGTGCCAGCAGTCTGACAGTACAAGAGACCCTGTACTTC. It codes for CASSLTVQETLYF.

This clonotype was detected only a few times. The CDR3 here is CASSFVNQETQYF. The CDR3, as DNA: TGTGCCAGCAGTTTCGTTAACCAAGAGACCCAGTACTTC. The chain employs TRBV28 and TRBJ2-5; no reliable D call. The CDR3 runs to 13 residues. V lost 3 bases and J 0 bases, leaving 5 bases between the germline ends. Looked up from germline, CDR1 is MDHEN and CDR2 is SYDVKM.

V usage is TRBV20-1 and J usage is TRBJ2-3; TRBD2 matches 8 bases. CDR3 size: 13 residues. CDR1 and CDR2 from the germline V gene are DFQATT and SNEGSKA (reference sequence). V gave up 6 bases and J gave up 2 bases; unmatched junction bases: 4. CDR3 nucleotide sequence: TGCAGTGCCGAGCGGGGGCTCACAGATACGCAGTATTTT. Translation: CSAERGLTDTQYF.

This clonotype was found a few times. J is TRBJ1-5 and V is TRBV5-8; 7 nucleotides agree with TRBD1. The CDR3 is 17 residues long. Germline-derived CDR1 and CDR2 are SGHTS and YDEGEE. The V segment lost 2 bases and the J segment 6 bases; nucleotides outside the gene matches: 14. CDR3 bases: TGTGCCAGCAGCTTTTTTACCCGGACCCGGACAGGTCAGCCCCAGCATTTT. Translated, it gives CASSFFTRTRTGQPQHF.

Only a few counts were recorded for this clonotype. The CDR3 region has the DNA TGTGCCAGTCAGGGGTTTGAGACCCAGTACTTC. This codes for CASQGFETQYF. The chain uses TRBV7-8 and TRBJ2-5; perhaps TRBD1 as D (6 bases). The CDR3 is made up of 11 amino acids. V gave up 9 bases and J gave up 5 bases, with 10 bases separating them. Germline CDR1 reads SGHVS; CDR2 reads FQNEAQ.

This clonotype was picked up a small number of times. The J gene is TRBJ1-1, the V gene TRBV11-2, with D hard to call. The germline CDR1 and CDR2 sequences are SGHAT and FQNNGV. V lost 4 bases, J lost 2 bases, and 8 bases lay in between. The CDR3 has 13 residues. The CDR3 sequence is CASSSSFNTEAFF. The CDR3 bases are TGTGCCAGCAGCTCTAGTTTCAACACTGAAGCTTTCTTT.

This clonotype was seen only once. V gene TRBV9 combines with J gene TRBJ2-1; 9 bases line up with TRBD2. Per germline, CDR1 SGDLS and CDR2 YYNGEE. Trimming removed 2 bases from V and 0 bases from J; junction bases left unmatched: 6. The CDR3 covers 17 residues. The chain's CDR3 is CASSVRTSASSYNEQFF. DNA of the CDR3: TGTGCCAGCAGCGTTCGGACTAGCGCGAGCTCCTACAATGAGCAGTTCTTC.

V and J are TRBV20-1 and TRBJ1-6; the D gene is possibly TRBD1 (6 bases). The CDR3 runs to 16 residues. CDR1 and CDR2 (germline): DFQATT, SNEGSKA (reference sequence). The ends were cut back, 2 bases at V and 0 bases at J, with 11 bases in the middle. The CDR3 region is CSARQTGDSYNSPLHF. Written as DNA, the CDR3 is TGCAGTGCTAGACAGACAGGCGACTCCTATAATTCACCCCTCCACTTT.

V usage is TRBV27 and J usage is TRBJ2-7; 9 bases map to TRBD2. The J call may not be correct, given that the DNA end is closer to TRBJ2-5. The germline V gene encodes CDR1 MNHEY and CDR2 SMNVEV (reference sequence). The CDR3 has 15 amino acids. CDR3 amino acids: CASSLYTSGSETQYF. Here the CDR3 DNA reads TGTGCCAGCAGTTTATATACTAGCGGGTCAGAGACCCAGTACTTC.

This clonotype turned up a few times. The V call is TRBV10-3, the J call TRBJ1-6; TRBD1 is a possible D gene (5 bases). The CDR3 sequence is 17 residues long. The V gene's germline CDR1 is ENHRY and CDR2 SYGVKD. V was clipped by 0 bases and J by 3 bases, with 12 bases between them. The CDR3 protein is CAISESTGTFYNSPLHF. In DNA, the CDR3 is TGTGCCATCAGTGAGTCAACAGGAACCTTCTATAATTCACCCCTCCACTTT.

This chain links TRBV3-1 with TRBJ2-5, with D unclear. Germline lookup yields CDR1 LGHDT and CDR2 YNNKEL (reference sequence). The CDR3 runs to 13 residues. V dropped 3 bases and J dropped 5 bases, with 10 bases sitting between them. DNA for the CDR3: TGTGCCAGCAGCCACCGACTGGGTGAGACCCAGTACTTC. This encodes CASSHRLGETQYF.

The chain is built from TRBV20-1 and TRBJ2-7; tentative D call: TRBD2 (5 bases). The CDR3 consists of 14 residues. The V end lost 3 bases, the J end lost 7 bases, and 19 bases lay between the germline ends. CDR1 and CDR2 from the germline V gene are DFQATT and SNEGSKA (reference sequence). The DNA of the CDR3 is TGCAGTGCTAGGGGGTCATCAGGCCGGGAAGAGCAGTACTTC. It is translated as CSARGSSGREEQYF.

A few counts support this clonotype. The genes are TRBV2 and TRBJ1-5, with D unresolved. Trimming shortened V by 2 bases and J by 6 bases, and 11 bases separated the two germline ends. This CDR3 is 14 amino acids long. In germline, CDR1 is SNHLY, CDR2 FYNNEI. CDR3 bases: TGTGCCAGCAGTGAACATGACAAGGTTCAGCCCCAGCATTTT. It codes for CASSEHDKVQPQHF.

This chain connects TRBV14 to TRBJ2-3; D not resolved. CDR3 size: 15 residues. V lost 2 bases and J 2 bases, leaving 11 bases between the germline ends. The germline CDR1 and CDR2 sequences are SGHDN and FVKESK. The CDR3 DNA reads TGTGCCAGCAGCCAAACGGACGGAAACACAGATACGCAGTATTTT. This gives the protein CASSQTDGNTDTQYF.

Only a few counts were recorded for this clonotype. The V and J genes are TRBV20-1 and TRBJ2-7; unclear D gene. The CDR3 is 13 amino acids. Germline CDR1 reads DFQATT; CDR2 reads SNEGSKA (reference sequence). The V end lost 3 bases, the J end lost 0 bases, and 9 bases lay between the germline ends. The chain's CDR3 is CSASSASSYEQYF. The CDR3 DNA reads TGCAGTGCTAGCAGCGCTAGCTCCTACGAGCAGTACTTC.

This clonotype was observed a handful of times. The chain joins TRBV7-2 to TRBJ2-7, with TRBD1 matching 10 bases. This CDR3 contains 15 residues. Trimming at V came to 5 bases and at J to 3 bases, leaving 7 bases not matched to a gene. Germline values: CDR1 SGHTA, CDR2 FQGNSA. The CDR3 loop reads CASSLTGQGIYEQYF. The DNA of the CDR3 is TGTGCCAGCAGCCTAACGGGACAGGGGATCTACGAGCAGTACTTC.

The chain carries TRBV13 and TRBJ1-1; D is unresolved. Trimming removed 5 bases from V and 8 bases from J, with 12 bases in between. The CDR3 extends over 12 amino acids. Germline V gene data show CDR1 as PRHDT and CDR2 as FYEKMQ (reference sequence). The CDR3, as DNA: TGTGCCAGCAGCCCCCTTACAGAAGAAGCTTTCTTT. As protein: CASSPLTEEAFF.